This T cell receptor beta chain was documented in a study of shared clonotypes between healthy human individuals. This clone showed up just once. The antigen is unknown. Sequenced by immunoSEQ multiplex PCR; TCRdb stores in-frame clones only, minus some. The sample has over a million clones, roughly 96% seen once. Broader study findings: Larger estimated richness was generally recorded for naive subsets relative to memory subsets. A handful of donors held about 4.6% of naive CD4 clonotypes in common.

With 1 base removed from V and 4 bases from J, the gap between germline ends came to 5 bases. Germline V lookup: CDR1 LGHNA, CDR2 YSLEER. CDR3 length equals 13 residues. What was sequenced was naive CD4+ T cells sorted from blood. Noted subset: CD45RA+ positively selected. This clonotype originated in a man aged 30 to 45 in good health. The J gene is TRBJ1-5, the V gene TRBV4-3; D is uncertain. The CDR3 region is CASSQVINQPQHF. The CDR3 nucleotides read TGCGCCAGCAGCCAAGTTATAAATCAGCCCCAGCATTTT.